The rows below give T cell receptor beta chains drawn from one sample of a study of blood T cell repertoires in COVID-19. Sequencing was performed with immunoSEQ multiplex PCR; in TCRdb, only in-frame clones are kept and a portion is missing. The table lists tens of thousands of clones, 79% of them singletons. The material sequenced was peripheral blood. The receptor set was obtained from a human donor in a cohort sampled during active COVID-19. The CDR3 runs from the conserved cysteine through the conserved F or W. Fields, in order: CDR3 length, V gene, J gene, D gene, clone size, CDR3 protein, CDR3 DNA. D genes are given only for firm matches. Clone size appears in some rows only: once, few, many, or a class for an expanded clone.

cdr3_length: 16
v_call: TRBV9
j_call: TRBJ1-2
d_call: -
clone_size: once
cdr3_aa: CASSVALPRDPSGYTF
cdr3_nt: TGTGCCAGCAGCGTAGCTCTGCCCCGGGATCCGTCTGGCTACACCTTC

cdr3_length: 15
v_call: TRBV6-5
j_call: TRBJ2-3
d_call: TRBD2
clone_size: -
cdr3_aa: CASSYQTSITDTQYF
cdr3_nt: TGTGCCAGCAGTTATCAGACTAGCATAACAGATACGCAGTATTTT

cdr3_length: 15
v_call: TRBV29-1
j_call: TRBJ2-1
d_call: TRBD2
clone_size: -
cdr3_aa: CSVVLAGKRYNEQFF
cdr3_nt: TGCAGCGTTGTACTAGCGGGAAAACGTTACAATGAGCAGTTCTTC

cdr3_length: 15
v_call: TRBV28
j_call: TRBJ2-5
d_call: TRBD2
clone_size: -
cdr3_aa: CASRSTSGRGETQYF
cdr3_nt: TGTGCCAGCAGATCTACTAGCGGGAGAGGAGAGACCCAGTACTTC

cdr3_length: 15
v_call: TRBV5-1
j_call: TRBJ2-3
d_call: -
clone_size: once
cdr3_aa: CASRLDSSATDTQYF
cdr3_nt: TGCGCCAGCAGACTGGACAGCTCAGCCACAGATACGCAGTATTTT

cdr3_length: 16
v_call: TRBV5-1
j_call: TRBJ2-7
d_call: TRBD2
clone_size: few
cdr3_aa: CASSTGDSGSSYEQYF
cdr3_nt: TGCGCCAGCAGCACGGGCGATAGCGGGAGCTCCTACGAGCAGTACTTC

cdr3_length: 12
v_call: TRBV19
j_call: TRBJ1-1
d_call: TRBD1
clone_size: -
cdr3_aa: CATGDRDTEAFF
cdr3_nt: TGTGCCACGGGGGACAGGGACACTGAAGCTTTCTTT

cdr3_length: 19
v_call: TRBV14
j_call: TRBJ1-4
d_call: TRBD1
clone_size: once
cdr3_aa: CASSPQWSRGPSTNEKLFF
cdr3_nt: TGTGCCAGCAGCCCCCAGTGGAGCAGGGGGCCTTCAACTAATGAAAAACTGTTTTTT

cdr3_length: 13
v_call: TRBV27
j_call: TRBJ2-1
d_call: -
clone_size: -
cdr3_aa: CASSPQQGNEQFF
cdr3_nt: TGTGCCAGCAGCCCCCAGCAGGGCAATGAGCAGTTCTTC

cdr3_length: 16
v_call: TRBV5-1
j_call: TRBJ2-2
d_call: TRBD1
clone_size: -
cdr3_aa: CASSWTGTGGIGELFF
cdr3_nt: TGCGCCAGCAGCTGGACCGGGACAGGGGGGATCGGGGAGCTGTTTTTT

cdr3_length: 17
v_call: TRBV11-2
j_call: TRBJ2-7
d_call: TRBD2
clone_size: -
cdr3_aa: CASSSISTSLAVREQYF
cdr3_nt: TGTGCCAGCAGCTCCATATCAACCTCACTAGCGGTCCGCGAGCAGTACTTC

cdr3_length: 11
v_call: TRBV7-9
j_call: TRBJ2-7
d_call: -
clone_size: -
cdr3_aa: CASSSTYEQYF
cdr3_nt: TGTGCCAGCAGCTCTACCTACGAGCAGTACTTC

cdr3_length: 15
v_call: TRBV5-1
j_call: TRBJ2-5
d_call: TRBD1
clone_size: -
cdr3_aa: CASSVRTGVEETQYF
cdr3_nt: TGCGCCAGCAGCGTAAGGACAGGGGTTGAGGAGACCCAGTACTTC

cdr3_length: 15
v_call: TRBV19
j_call: TRBJ2-1
d_call: -
clone_size: -
cdr3_aa: CASSPEASRNNEQFF
cdr3_nt: TGTGCCAGTAGCCCGGAGGCTAGCCGGAACAATGAGCAGTTCTTC

cdr3_length: 17
v_call: TRBV4-3
j_call: TRBJ2-2
d_call: TRBD2
clone_size: -
cdr3_aa: CASSQDYAGGWNGELFF
cdr3_nt: TGCGCCAGCAGCCAAGATTACGCGGGAGGGTGGAACGGGGAGCTGTTTTTT

cdr3_length: 13
v_call: TRBV2
j_call: TRBJ1-2
d_call: TRBD1
clone_size: -
cdr3_aa: CASRDREGYGYTF
cdr3_nt: TGTGCCAGCAGGGACAGGGAAGGCTATGGCTACACCTTC

cdr3_length: 14
v_call: TRBV27
j_call: TRBJ1-2
d_call: TRBD1
clone_size: -
cdr3_aa: CASRPLTGHYGYTF
cdr3_nt: TGTGCCAGCAGACCACTGACAGGGCACTATGGCTACACCTTC

cdr3_length: 16
v_call: TRBV3-1/TRBV3-2
j_call: TRBJ2-2
d_call: -
clone_size: few
cdr3_aa: CASSLRGGGPTGELFF
cdr3_nt: TGTGCCAGCAGCCTTCGTGGAGGGGGCCCCACCGGGGAGCTGTTTTTT

cdr3_length: 17
v_call: TRBV15
j_call: TRBJ2-3
d_call: -
clone_size: -
cdr3_aa: CATSKFEWRAVADTQYF
cdr3_nt: TGTGCCACCAGCAAGTTCGAGTGGAGGGCTGTGGCAGATACGCAGTATTTT

cdr3_length: 16
v_call: TRBV7-8
j_call: TRBJ2-1
d_call: -
clone_size: -
cdr3_aa: CASSLVGRVGYNEQFF
cdr3_nt: TGTGCCAGCAGCTTAGTCGGCAGGGTGGGCTACAATGAGCAGTTCTTC

cdr3_length: 15
v_call: TRBV4-1
j_call: TRBJ2-3
d_call: TRBD2
clone_size: -
cdr3_aa: CASSPPGTTLNTQYF
cdr3_nt: TGCGCCAGCAGCCCCCCGGGGACTACCCTGAATACGCAGTATTTT

cdr3_length: 15
v_call: TRBV7-7
j_call: TRBJ2-3
d_call: -
clone_size: once
cdr3_aa: CASSLVGSPADTQYF
cdr3_nt: TGTGCTAGCAGCTTAGTCGGGAGCCCCGCAGATACGCAGTATTTT

cdr3_length: 15
v_call: TRBV7-9
j_call: TRBJ2-2
d_call: TRBD1
clone_size: many
cdr3_aa: CASSRTGGNTGELFF
cdr3_nt: TGTGCCAGCAGCCGGACAGGGGGTAACACCGGGGAGCTGTTTTTT

cdr3_length: 14
v_call: TRBV15
j_call: TRBJ2-3
d_call: -
clone_size: -
cdr3_aa: CATSRAGSTDTQYF
cdr3_nt: TGTGCCACCAGCAGAGCAGGGAGCACAGATACGCAGTATTTT

cdr3_length: 16
v_call: TRBV24-1
j_call: TRBJ2-3
d_call: TRBD2
clone_size: -
cdr3_aa: CATSEPTSGSTDTQYF
cdr3_nt: TGTGCCACCAGTGAGCCGACTAGCGGTAGCACAGATACGCAGTATTTT

cdr3_length: 15
v_call: TRBV24-1
j_call: TRBJ2-1
d_call: -
clone_size: -
cdr3_aa: CATSDSRGPGDEQFF
cdr3_nt: TGTGCCACCAGTGATTCTCGAGGGCCGGGGGATGAGCAGTTCTTC

cdr3_length: 14
v_call: TRBV19
j_call: TRBJ2-5
d_call: TRBD1
clone_size: -
cdr3_aa: CASSLQGAEETQYF
cdr3_nt: TGTGCCAGTAGTCTCCAGGGGGCAGAAGAGACCCAGTACTTC

cdr3_length: 15
v_call: TRBV7-2
j_call: TRBJ1-3
d_call: TRBD1
clone_size: -
cdr3_aa: CASSPSTGAGNTIYF
cdr3_nt: TGTGCCAGCAGCCCGTCGACAGGGGCCGGAAACACCATATATTTT

cdr3_length: 14
v_call: TRBV5-1
j_call: TRBJ2-5
d_call: TRBD2
clone_size: -
cdr3_aa: CASSIGDYEETQYF
cdr3_nt: TGCGCCAGCAGCATAGGGGACTACGAAGAGACCCAGTACTTC

cdr3_length: 15
v_call: TRBV30
j_call: TRBJ1-2
d_call: TRBD1
clone_size: -
cdr3_aa: CAWSRHGTANYGYTF
cdr3_nt: TGTGCCTGGTCCCGTCATGGGACAGCCAATTATGGCTACACCTTC

cdr3_length: 15
v_call: TRBV6-2/TRBV6-3
j_call: TRBJ1-5
d_call: TRBD1
clone_size: once
cdr3_aa: CASSLGQGFNQPQHF
cdr3_nt: TGTGCCAGCAGTCTGGGACAGGGATTCAATCAGCCCCAGCATTTT

cdr3_length: 17
v_call: TRBV19
j_call: TRBJ2-3
d_call: TRBD2
clone_size: -
cdr3_aa: CASSAGLARWSTDTQYF
cdr3_nt: TGTGCCAGTAGTGCTGGACTAGCGAGATGGAGCACAGATACGCAGTATTTT

cdr3_length: 14
v_call: TRBV6-2/TRBV6-3
j_call: TRBJ1-1
d_call: TRBD1
clone_size: -
cdr3_aa: CASSPILQGTEAFF
cdr3_nt: TGTGCCAGCAGCCCTATCCTACAGGGGACTGAAGCTTTCTTT

cdr3_length: 13
v_call: TRBV13
j_call: TRBJ2-1
d_call: -
clone_size: -
cdr3_aa: CASSLGFGNEQFF
cdr3_nt: TGTGCCAGCAGTTTAGGGTTCGGCAATGAGCAGTTCTTC

cdr3_length: 13
v_call: TRBV9
j_call: TRBJ2-3
d_call: -
clone_size: few
cdr3_aa: CASSVLSTDTQYF
cdr3_nt: TGTGCCAGCAGCGTACTGAGCACAGATACGCAGTATTTT

cdr3_length: 12
v_call: TRBV7-9
j_call: TRBJ2-7
d_call: -
clone_size: -
cdr3_aa: CASSLSVYEQYF
cdr3_nt: TGTGCCAGCAGCTTATCCGTATACGAGCAGTACTTC

cdr3_length: 15
v_call: TRBV3-1/TRBV3-2
j_call: TRBJ2-7
d_call: TRBD2
clone_size: once
cdr3_aa: CASSPLRTSGDEQYF
cdr3_nt: TGTGCCAGCAGCCCCCTGCGGACTAGCGGCGACGAGCAGTACTTC

cdr3_length: 14
v_call: TRBV5-1
j_call: TRBJ2-5
d_call: TRBD1
clone_size: -
cdr3_aa: CASSPGQIGETQYF
cdr3_nt: TGCGCCAGCAGCCCGGGACAGATAGGAGAGACCCAGTACTTC